This T cell receptor beta chain was obtained from a study of shared clonotypes between healthy human individuals. In the study overall: CD4 naive cells filled three plates per donor, CD4 memory three, CD8 naive two and CD8 memory one.

Per germline, CDR1 LGHNA and CDR2 YSLEER. CDR3 length: 14 residues. Trimming took off 4 bases at V and 1 base at J, with 10 bases between the two ends. The protocol was immunoSEQ multiplex PCR, while the TCRdb copy is restricted to in-frame clones and leaves out a portion. Found here are some 1.4 million clones, around 95% of them singletons; the top ten hold over 1%. Sequencing was done on a sample of naive CD4+ T cells sorted from blood. Subset meaning: CD45RA+ positively selected. This receptor was taken from a man aged 30 to 39 in good health. The genes are TRBV4-3 and TRBJ2-5; TRBD2 might be the D (5 bases). This CDR3 reads CASSLARGQETQYF. The CDR3 DNA is TGCGCCAGCAGCCTCGCACGGGGCCAAGAGACCCAGTACTTC.